These 26 T cell receptor beta chains originate from one sample sequenced in a study of blood T cell repertoires in COVID-19. Generated by immunoSEQ multiplex PCR, the TCRdb table keeps only in-frame clones and is missing some. Here the sample spans some 270,000 clones, about 82% being singletons. The sequenced material came from peripheral blood. These receptors all come from a woman over 75 with COVID-19, enrolled during active disease.

The chain recombines TRBV6-5 with TRBJ2-5, with a possible D match to TRBD2 (6 bases). Germline CDR1 MNHEY, CDR2 SVGAGI. V lost 5 bases to trimming and J lost 3 bases, with 10 bases between them. This CDR3 comprises 13 residues. CDR3 in DNA: TGTGCCAGCAGTACGGGACTCAAAGAGACCCAGTACTTC. Its protein is CASSTGLKETQYF.

V is TRBV5-1 and J is TRBJ2-3; 8 bases are shared with TRBD2. Germline lookup yields CDR1 SGHRS and CDR2 YFSETQ. J gave up 2 bases and V 4 bases, and 6 bases lay outside the gene matches. The CDR3 spans 15 residues. In nucleotides, the CDR3 is TGCGCCAGCAGCCCCACTAGCGGAGACACAGATACGCAGTATTTT. Its translation: CASSPTSGDTDTQYF. Combining the CDR3 with reference TRBV5-1 and TRBJ2-3 gives the whole variable domain KAGVTQTPRYLIKTRGQQVTLSCSPISGHRSVSWYQQTPGQGLQFLFEYFSETQRNKGNFPGRFSGRQFSNSRSEMNVSTLELGDSALYLCASSPTSGDTDTQYFGPGTRLTVL.

The J gene is TRBJ2-5, the V gene TRBV27; the D is unclear. CDR3 size: 14 residues. Trimming took off 4 bases at V and 7 bases at J, with 16 bases between the two ends. Germline V gene sequence: CDR1 MNHEY, CDR2 SMNVEV (reference sequence). CDR3 sequence (DNA): TGTGCCAGCAGTTACACCTCTGATAGAGGGACCCAGTACTTC. Its translation: CASSYTSDRGTQYF.

The chain has TRBV10-3 and TRBJ1-6; TRBD1 aligns across 12 bases. V was pared by 2 bases and J by 13 bases, with 9 bases of the junction left unmatched. This CDR3 spans 16 amino acids. The germline CDR1 and CDR2 sequences are ENHRY and SYGVKD. DNA for the CDR3: TGTGCCATCAGTGAGGGACCGGGACAGGGGGCTCGTCCCCTCCACTTT. Translation: CAISEGPGQGARPLHF.

The table lists this clone with a count of one. This chain uses TRBV7-2 with TRBJ1-1; 7 bases match TRBD1. The CDR3 is made up of 16 amino acids. V shed 0 bases and J 5 bases; nucleotides not matched to a gene: 9. Germline V CDR1 and CDR2: SGHTA, FQGNSA. CDR3 nucleotides: TGTGCCAGCAGCTTAGCCCCGGGGACAGTTAGGACTGAAGCTTTCTTT. Its protein product is CASSLAPGTVRTEAFF.

This clone was seen once. V is TRBV7-2 and J is TRBJ2-2, with D maybe TRBD1 (5 bases). V lost 3 bases to trimming and J lost 7 bases, with 15 bases between them. The CDR3 runs to 15 residues. Germline values: CDR1 SGHTA, CDR2 FQGNSA. CDR3 amino acids: CASSLAPGMDGELFF. Here the CDR3 DNA reads TGTGCCAGCAGCTTGGCCCCAGGGATGGACGGGGAGCTGTTTTTT.

The table lists this clone with a count of one. The sample carries other DNA sequences with the same CDR3. The V gene is TRBV3-1 (or the pseudogene TRBV3-2), the J gene TRBJ1-2; a weak D match, TRBD1 (5 bases). The V end lost 8 bases, the J end lost 5 bases, and 9 bases lay between the germline ends. The CDR3 is 11 residues long. Germline loops: CDR1 LGHDT, CDR2 YNNKEL (reference sequence). The CDR3 reads CASSRGYGYTF. In nucleotides, the CDR3 is TGTGCCAGCTCACGGGGGTATGGCTACACCTTC.

V is TRBV24-1 and J is TRBJ1-5, with 7 bases lining up with TRBD1. The CDR3 has 14 amino acids. J lost 9 bases, V lost 3 bases, and 7 bases had no gene match. Per the germline V gene, CDR1 is KGHDR and CDR2 is SFDVKD. CDR3: CATSDPGQQRPQHF. The CDR3 DNA reads TGTGCCACCAGTGATCCGGGACAGCAGCGGCCCCAGCATTTT.

The rearrangement links TRBV20-1 to TRBJ1-1; no firm D call. Germline CDR1 reads DFQATT; CDR2 reads SNEGSKA (reference sequence). CDR3 length equals 11 residues. CDR3 protein: CTPGRGTEAFF. CDR3 in DNA: TGCACCCCCGGTCGGGGCACTGAAGCTTTCTTT.

J is TRBJ2-1 and V is TRBV27; tentatively, D is TRBD1 (6 bases). Trimming shortened V by 4 bases and J by 4 bases, and 14 bases separated the two germline ends. This CDR3 has 15 amino acids. From germline, CDR1 is MNHEY and CDR2 SMNVEV (reference sequence). The CDR3 region is CASSSPGQTYNEQFF. CDR3 nucleotide sequence: TGTGCCAGCAGTTCACCGGGACAAACGTACAATGAGCAGTTCTTC.

J is TRBJ2-1 and V is TRBV3-1 (or the pseudogene TRBV3-2), with 7 positions matching TRBD1. The junction had 4 bases not matched to a gene; V was cut back by 4 bases and J by 4 bases. Per germline, CDR1 LGHDT and CDR2 YNNKEL (reference sequence). CDR3 length equals 14 residues. This CDR3 reads CASSRAGGYNEQFF. The CDR3 coding sequence is TGTGCCAGCAGCCGGGCAGGGGGATACAATGAGCAGTTCTTC.

V usage is TRBV28 and J usage is TRBJ1-2; D remains unclear. V dropped 6 bases and J dropped 4 bases, with 18 bases sitting between them. Germline V gene lookup returns CDR1 MDHEN and CDR2 SYDVKM. The CDR3 runs to 15 residues. This chain's CDR3 is CASSHGIPGLYGYTF. The CDR3 DNA sequence: TGTGCCAGCAGCCACGGGATCCCCGGACTCTATGGCTACACCTTC.

The chain is built from TRBV29-1 and TRBJ1-2, with D unclear. V gave up 0 bases and J gave up 4 bases, with 9 bases separating them. The CDR3 covers 13 residues. CDR1 SQVTM and CDR2 ANQGSEA come from the germline V gene. As DNA, the CDR3 is TGCAGCGTTGAAGACGGGTCAACCTATGGCTACACCTTC. Translated: CSVEDGSTYGYTF.

This clone was counted a single time. The gene calls are TRBV12-3 or TRBV12-4 and TRBJ2-2; no firm D call. The V end lost 5 bases, the J end lost 7 bases, and 8 bases lay between the germline ends. The CDR3 runs to 12 residues. The CDR3 bases are TGTGCCAGCAGTATGACTCGCGGGGAGCTGTTTTTT. Translated: CASSMTRGELFF.

The chain is built from TRBV28 and TRBJ1-5; D is perhaps TRBD1 (6 bases). Germline values: CDR1 MDHEN, CDR2 SYDVKM. The V and J ends lost 5 bases and 3 bases respectively, with 14 bases between them. CDR3 size: 15 residues. CDR3 residues: CASSPPQGNNQPQHF. CDR3 coding DNA: TGTGCCAGCAGTCCACCACAGGGTAACAATCAGCCCCAGCATTTT.

J is TRBJ1-1 and V is TRBV29-1; D gene ambiguous. Germline CDR1 reads SQVTM; CDR2 reads ANQGSEA. The CDR3 is made up of 15 amino acids. Deletions cut 4 bases from V and 0 bases from J, with 15 bases between. Here the CDR3 DNA reads TGCAGCGTTGTGGTGGGCAGTACTTTGAACACTGAAGCTTTCTTT. Its translation: CSVVVGSTLNTEAFF.

The gene calls are TRBV30 and TRBJ1-6, with 7 bases matching TRBD1. V trimming: 6 bases; J trimming: 10 bases; junction bases outside the gene matches: 6. Germline assignment: CDR1 GTSNPN and CDR2 SVGIG (reference sequence). CDR3 length equals 12 residues. The CDR3 bases are TGTGCCTGCGACAGGGTAGGATCACCCCTCCACTTT. Translated: CACDRVGSPLHF.

The chain joins TRBV4-2 to TRBJ2-3, with 7 bases lining up with TRBD2. The CDR3 is 15 residues long. Germline V gene sequence: CDR1 LGHNA, CDR2 YNFKEQ. With 5 bases clipped from V and 1 base from J, the junction kept 6 bases outside the gene matches. The CDR3 spells CASSSELAGTDTQYF. CDR3 DNA: TGTGCCAGCAGCTCAGAGCTAGCGGGCACAGATACGCAGTATTTT.

The V call is TRBV7-2, the J call TRBJ1-2; D is ambiguous. CDR1 SGHTA and CDR2 FQGNSA come from the germline V gene. Trimming shortened V by 1 base and J by 8 bases, and 11 bases separated the two germline ends. The CDR3 has 13 residues. The CDR3 region has the DNA TGTGCCAGCAGCTTAGTCACAGTTTCCGGCTACACCTTC. Amino acids: CASSLVTVSGYTF. Together with reference TRBV7-2 and TRBJ1-2, the CDR3 gives the full variable domain: GAGVSQSPSNKVTEKGKDVELRCDPISGHTALYWYRQSLGQGLEFLIYFQGNSAPDKSGLPSDRFSAERTGGSVSTLTIQRTQQEDSAVYLCASSLVTVSGYTFGSGTRLTVV.

The chain has TRBV4-1 and TRBJ1-1; possibly TRBD1 for D (6 bases). The CDR3 is 14 residues long. V was cut by 1 base and J by 7 bases, with 13 bases left in between. Germline lookup yields CDR1 MGHRA and CDR2 YSYEKL. For the CDR3, the DNA is TGCGCCAGCAGCCAAGTCAGGACAGCCCTTGAAGCTTTCTTT. It codes for CASSQVRTALEAFF.

The CDR3 coding sequence is TGTGCCAGCAGTTTACAGACGGGGCCCCAGCATTTT. Translating it yields CASSLQTGPQHF. This rearrangement joins TRBV28 to TRBJ1-5; no clear D. Trimming took off 2 bases at V and 9 bases at J, with 8 bases between the two ends. CDR1 is MDHEN, CDR2 SYDVKM, per germline. The CDR3 length is 12 residues.

The chain employs TRBV19 and TRBJ2-7; the D gene is possibly TRBD1 (6 bases). Germline V CDR1 and CDR2: LNHDA, SQIVND (reference sequence). Between the trimmed V and J ends, which lost 1 base and 3 bases, there was a span of 7 bases. The CDR3 sequence is 13 residues long. This CDR3 is CASSIGGGYEQYV. CDR3 DNA: TGTGCCAGTAGTATAGGAGGGGGCTACGAGCAGTACGTC.

This chain connects TRBV5-6 to TRBJ2-2; 8 nucleotides match TRBD1. Germline values: CDR1 SGHDT, CDR2 YYEEEE. Trimming took 2 bases from V and 1 from J; bases not matched to a gene: 7. The CDR3 contains 17 residues. CDR3 DNA: TGTGCCAGCAGCTTACGTGCGACAGGGGTGAACACCGGGGAGCTGTTTTTT. It encodes CASSLRATGVNTGELFF.

This chain links TRBV28 with TRBJ2-1; TRBD2 is a possible D gene (5 bases). Trimming removed 3 bases at V and 7 bases at J, with 7 bases between. Germline V gives CDR1 MDHEN, CDR2 SYDVKM. The CDR3 has 12 amino acids. The CDR3 sequence is CASSLRRNEQFF. In DNA form, the CDR3 reads TGTGCCAGCAGTTTGAGGAGGAATGAGCAGTTCTTC.

The chain carries TRBV5-6 and TRBJ2-1, with 8 bases fitting TRBD2. The CDR3 has 16 amino acids. V shed 4 bases and J 3 bases; nucleotides not matched to a gene: 9. The germline gives CDR1 SGHDT, CDR2 YYEEEE. The DNA for the CDR3 is TGTGCCAGCAGCCCCAATTATAGCGGGGACTACAATGAGCAGTTCTTC. This sequence encodes CASSPNYSGDYNEQFF.

The V call is TRBV10-3, the J call TRBJ1-4; 8 nucleotides align to TRBD1. V lost 4 bases, J lost 5 bases, and 3 bases stayed unmatched. Germline-derived CDR1 and CDR2 are ENHRY and SYGVKD. The CDR3 length is 14 residues. The CDR3 nucleotides read TGTGCCATCAGTGGACAGGGGTGGAATGAAAAACTGTTTTTT. Protein: CAISGQGWNEKLFF.